A selection of T cell receptor beta chains follows, all from one sample in a study of T-cell reconstitution after alpha-beta-depleted transplantation in children. TCRdb itself ran the PCR reads through MiXCR, one entry per CDR3 protein. The sample contains about 72,000 distinct CDR3 sequences, about 7% of which appear only once. The source material was PBMCs from the stem cell graft donor, sampled from the stem cell graft. These TCRs come from a human donor who donated a stem cell graft to a child with acute lymphoblastic leukemia. Each CDR3 is given with its conserved first and last residue. D genes are given only for firm matches. Clone size is not always given. Where it is, it says once, few, many or a class for expanded clones.

d_call j_call v_call clone_size cdr3_nt cdr3_aa
- TRBJ1-1 TRBV5-1 many TGCGCCAGCAGCCGAATACAGGCCACTGAAGCTTTCTTT CASSRIQATEAFF
- TRBJ2-2 TRBV5-6 many TGTGCCAGCAGCGGCGAGTTAGGGGGGGTGCACACCGGGGAGCTGTTTTTT CASSGELGGVHTGELFF
TRBD1 TRBJ2-5 TRBV6-1 many TGTGCCAGCAGTGCAGGGGGCTCGAGGCAAGAGACCCAGTACTTC CASSAGGSRQETQYF
- TRBJ2-1 TRBV6-2/TRBV6-3 - TGTGCCAGCAGTTACAATCACAATGAGCAGTTCTTC CASSYNHNEQFF
- TRBJ1-3 TRBV2 few TGTGCCAGCGGGGGAGGAGGAAACACCATATATTTT CASGGGGNTIYF
- TRBJ2-7 TRBV28 - TGTGCCAGCAGTCTTCCGAGTCGGTCTTCCTACGAGCAGTACTTC CASSLPSRSSYEQYF
TRBD1 TRBJ2-7 TRBV12-3/TRBV12-4 many TGTGCCAGCAGTTTCGAGAGTGGGACAGGGTACTACGAGCAGTACTTC CASSFESGTGYYEQYF
- TRBJ2-2 TRBV18 - TGTGCCAGCTCCCTCGGACAGAGGAACGGGGAGCTGTTTTTT CASSLGQRNGELFF
- TRBJ1-5 TRBV6-2/TRBV6-3 - TGTGCCAGCAGTGATCAAACAGGGCTAAGAATTCAGCCCCAGCATTTT CASSDQTGLRIQPQHF
- TRBJ1-3 TRBV20-1 many TGCAGTGTCTCGACAGAAGGCTCCCACACCATATATTTT CSVSTEGSHTIYF
- TRBJ1-1 TRBV5-1 many TGCGCCAGCAGCTTGGCCGGGACACTGAACACTGAAGCTTTCTTT CASSLAGTLNTEAFF
TRBD1 TRBJ1-1 TRBV20-1 many TGCAGTGCTAGACACTCAGGGGGCGCGGGCACTGAAGCTTTCTTT CSARHSGGAGTEAFF
TRBD1 TRBJ1-1 TRBV6-5 few TGTGCCAGCAGTTACTTCACAGGGGGGGCGGAAGCTTTCTTT CASSYFTGGAEAFF
- TRBJ1-2 TRBV24-1 - TGTGCCACCAGTGATCTCAACGACAGGATGGAGGGCTACACCTTC CATSDLNDRMEGYTF
- TRBJ1-2 TRBV7-9 - TGTGCCAGCAGTTTAGCGCAAGGGCCGGCCTATGGCTACACCTTC CASSLAQGPAYGYTF
TRBD1 TRBJ2-7 TRBV9 - TGTGCCAGCAGCCGGGACAGGGGGCCCGCCGAGCAGTACTTC CASSRDRGPAEQYF